This is a list of T cell receptor beta chains from one sample in a study of CD8 T cells in Susac syndrome. Using its own MiXCR run on the immunoSEQ multiplex PCR reads, TCRdb lists one record per CDR3 protein. The sample records 200,000 or so distinct CDR3 sequences, approximately 94% being singletons. The sequencing input was CD4+ T cells from PBMCs. The receptor set was obtained from a human donor with Susac syndrome. Both conserved end residues are part of each CDR3. The order of the fields is CDR3 length, J gene, clone size, V gene, D gene, CDR3 DNA, CDR3 protein. A D gene is named only where the DNA matches it firmly. Rows may omit the clone size; those that give it use once, few, many or a size class.

11 TRBJ2-5 . TRBV20-1 . TGCAGTGCTGGAAGTCAAGAGACCCAGTACTTC CSAGSQETQYF
18 TRBJ2-2 . TRBV27 TRBD2 TGTGCCAGCAGTAGGTCTAGCGGGGGGGCGTCGAACACCGGGGAGCTGTTTTTT CASSRSSGGASNTGELFF
14 TRBJ2-5 . TRBV5-4 . TGTGCCAGCAGCTTCCCTGACAGGCCAGAGACCCAGTACTTC CASSFPDRPETQYF
15 TRBJ2-3 . TRBV19 . TGTGCCAGTAGTGTAACAGGGCTCGGGACAGATACGCAGTATTTT CASSVTGLGTDTQYF
14 TRBJ1-2 . TRBV5-6 TRBD1 TGTGCCAGCAGCCGTGACAGGGGAGCTTATGGCTACACCTTC CASSRDRGAYGYTF
13 TRBJ1-5 once TRBV2 . TGTGCCAGTGGACGGTTTAGCAATCAGCCCCAGCATTTT CASGRFSNQPQHF
13 TRBJ2-1 . TRBV19 . TGTGCCAGCCGTGTTGGGGCCAGTGGTGAGCAGTTCTTC CASRVGASGEQFF
13 TRBJ1-6 . TRBV12-3/TRBV12-4 . TGTGCCACCAGCCTTAACCCCCAAGGACCCCTCCACTTT CATSLNPQGPLHF
15 TRBJ2-3 . TRBV5-1 . TGCGCCAGCAGCTTGGAGTCCGCGGTTTCGGATACGCAGTATTTT CASSLESAVSDTQYF
14 TRBJ1-1 . TRBV16 . TGTGCCAGCAGCCCCGCCGCAGGGAACACTGAAGCTTTCTTT CASSPAAGNTEAFF